This entry concerns a single TCR beta chain. The table came from immunoSEQ multiplex PCR; TCRdb's copy has only in-frame clones and leaves some out. Of approximately 40,000 clones listed, 70% to 90% are singletons. The data belong to a study of blood T cell repertoires in COVID-19. Across the study: The origin of the acute and convalescent COVID-19 samples was the United States, Italy and Spain. From T cells, B-cell-depleted T cells, or PBMCs came the material, which was cDNA or gDNA.

With 1 base removed from V and 3 bases from J, the gap between germline ends came to 10 bases. This CDR3 spans 14 amino acids. The germline CDR1 and CDR2 sequences are MGHDK and SYGVNS. The Seattle patients joined while their infection was active and were tracked longitudinally afterward. The clonotype originates from a man in his sixties with COVID-19, enrolled during active disease. The sequencing input was peripheral blood. V usage is TRBV25-1 and J usage is TRBJ2-7; D ambiguous. The CDR3 DNA reads as TGTGCCAGCAGTGAATCAACCCAGTTCTACGAGCAGTACTTC. It codes for CASSESTQFYEQYF.